This T cell receptor (beta chain) is drawn from a study of T cell responses to AZD1222 COVID-19 vaccine (dated by TCRdb to the early 2020s). In the study overall: TCR sequencing covered 233 trial participants: 200 to 220 given two doses of AZD1222 and 26 given two doses of MenACWY control vaccine. Trial participants were enrolled into age subgroups of 18-55, 56-69 and 70-plus years, which contained about 150, 28 and 57 TCR-sequenced participants, respectively.

CDR1 and CDR2 are drawn from the germline V gene: SGDLS, YYNGEE. From cysteine to phenylalanine, the CDR3 is 14 amino acids long. The only DNA kept is the CDR3, 42 bases in frame from the first base. V gives up 6 bases and J gives up 2 bases, and the segment between their germline ends measures 15 bases. The CDR3 regions of human TCRbeta chains were subjected to immunosequencing. Per the source publication's procedure: Repertoire TCRs were checked for matches against a reference library of SARS-CoV-2-specific TCRs that had been generated using the MIRA antigen-specificity platform. Breadth was defined as the fraction of unique TCRs that were SARS-CoV-2-associated, and depth was defined as the fraction of total T cells that were SARS-CoV-2-associated. Using the MIRA data, every spike-specific TCR was mapped to the spike region that the TCR reacted to and assigned to either a CD4 or a CD8 class. Log10-transformed breadth and depth values were compared by one-way ANOVA with Sidak's multiple comparisons tests. TCRdb re-hosts the immuneACCESS table, in-frame sequences only. Its copies lack some clones; in the studies checked, an unresolved V gene accounts for under half of them, and the cause for the rest is not known. V, J and clone size are taken as reported in that table, and D and trimming were inferred from the DNA itself. This sample gives around 200,000 clones in total; roughly 94% of them show up just once. Together, the top ten hold 1.5% to 2% of the sample.

Here is what the overall study found, with its caveats: The 56-69-year group was small, and its depth increase did not reach significance, likely because of low power. Nearly half of unique spike-specific TCRs reportedly recognized epitopes outside regions mutated in the B.1.351 and B.1.1.7 variants. A significant rise in spike-specific TCR breadth and depth was observed after two AZD1222 doses relative to day 0 and relative to MenACWY recipients. Participants were mostly white British and included more females than males, and it was suggested by the authors that clonal diversity may have been underestimated. CD4 TCRs associated with the vaccine covered the entire spike protein, and the dominant responses were in regions 160-218 and 743-854. Because no day 14 peak-response samples were available, the repertoires could be characterized only after the peak T cell response. Conclusions about previously exposed vaccinees are limited because only a handful of AZD1222 recipients were SARS-CoV-2 seropositive at baseline.

Details on this clone: Its antigen target is currently unknown. No base-level quality is on record; no much larger clone is a single base apart.

Per the publication, the time point label means: about 28 days (+/-7) after the second vaccine dose. AZD1222 recipients given second doses at about 4 weeks or at about 12 weeks were pooled, since spike-specific TCR depth and breadth were not found to differ between the two schedules. Vaccinee samples came from UK trials COV001 and COV002, including a single-blind randomized controlled phase 2/3 trial of AZD1222 (ChAdOx1 nCoV-19) in healthy adults. Trial participant PBMC samples were collected at day 0 and day 28 after the second dose for TCRbeta chain sequencing. Rearrangement joined TRBV9 to TRBJ2-7, with TRBD2 perhaps the D gene, on 6 matching bases. The clonotype was recovered from an adult who received the AZD1222 COVID-19 vaccine. The sample in question was peripheral blood, obtained 28 days after the second AZD1222 dose. The CDR3 corresponds to CASNSEGGTYEQYF. In nucleotides, the sequence is TGTGCCAGCAACTCAGAGGGAGGCACCTACGAGCAGTACTTC.